This TCR beta chain is drawn from a study of CD8+CD57+ T cells in acquired aplastic anemia. The V and J ends lost 5 bases and 2 bases respectively, with 18 bases between them. The CDR3 loop spans 16 amino acids. Germline V gene lookup returns CDR1 SNHLY and CDR2 FYNNEI. Both TCR beta VDJ combination and CDR3 sequence profiling were carried out. Genomic DNA was the template for this profiling. TCRdb re-called the reads through MiXCR, storing one row per CDR3 protein. Of about 210,000 distinct CDR3 sequences in the sample, around 60% are singletons; the top ten hold approximately 30%. The genes are TRBV2 and TRBJ1-1; possibly TRBD1 for D (5 bases). The sequence was obtained from a human donor in good health. Sequences were obtained from sorted CD4+, CD8+, or CD8+CD57+ T cells (not recorded which) from PBMCs. The CDR3 sequence is CASSFRAGTLNTEAFF. CDR3 DNA: TGTGCCAGCAGTTTCAGGGCCGGGACGTTAAACACTGAAGCTTTCTTT.